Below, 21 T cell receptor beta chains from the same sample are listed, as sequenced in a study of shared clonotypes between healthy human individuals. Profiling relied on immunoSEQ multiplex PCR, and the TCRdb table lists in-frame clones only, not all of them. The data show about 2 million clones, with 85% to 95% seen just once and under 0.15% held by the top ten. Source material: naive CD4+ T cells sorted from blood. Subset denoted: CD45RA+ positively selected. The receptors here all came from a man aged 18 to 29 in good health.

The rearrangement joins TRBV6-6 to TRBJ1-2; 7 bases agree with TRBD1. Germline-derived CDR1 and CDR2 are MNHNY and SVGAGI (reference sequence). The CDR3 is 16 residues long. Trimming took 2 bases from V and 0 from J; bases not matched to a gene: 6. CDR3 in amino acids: CASSYLGQVSNYGYTF. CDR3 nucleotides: TGTGCCAGCAGTTACCTAGGACAGGTTTCTAACTATGGCTACACCTTC.

The CDR3 DNA follows: TGTGCCAGCTCGTCGGGGGCAGGGAACTATGGCTACACCTTC. It translates to CASSSGAGNYGYTF. The J gene is TRBJ1-2, the V gene TRBV18; D is possibly TRBD1 (6 bases). From germline, CDR1 is KGHSH and CDR2 LQKENI. Trimming left V 6 bases short and J 2 bases short, with 13 bases between. This CDR3 contains 14 residues.

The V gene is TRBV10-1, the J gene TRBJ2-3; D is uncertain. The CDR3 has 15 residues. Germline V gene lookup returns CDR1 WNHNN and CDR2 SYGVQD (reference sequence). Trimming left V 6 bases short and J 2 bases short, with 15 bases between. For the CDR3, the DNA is TGCGCCAGCAGGCTAAGATCGGGTGCCACAGATACGCAGTATTTT. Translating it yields CASRLRSGATDTQYF.

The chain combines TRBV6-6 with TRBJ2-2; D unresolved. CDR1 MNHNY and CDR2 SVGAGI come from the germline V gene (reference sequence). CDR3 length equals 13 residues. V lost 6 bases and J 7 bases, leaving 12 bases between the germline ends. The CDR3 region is CASSLDLGGELFF. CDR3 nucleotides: TGTGCCAGCAGCTTGGACCTGGGCGGGGAGCTGTTTTTT.

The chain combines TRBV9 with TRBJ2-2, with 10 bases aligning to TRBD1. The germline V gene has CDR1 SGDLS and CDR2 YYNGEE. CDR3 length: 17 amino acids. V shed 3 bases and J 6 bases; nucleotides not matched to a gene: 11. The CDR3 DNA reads TGTGCCAGCAGCGATCCGCCGGGACAGGGGAGGTCCGGGGAGCTGTTTTTT. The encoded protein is CASSDPPGQGRSGELFF.

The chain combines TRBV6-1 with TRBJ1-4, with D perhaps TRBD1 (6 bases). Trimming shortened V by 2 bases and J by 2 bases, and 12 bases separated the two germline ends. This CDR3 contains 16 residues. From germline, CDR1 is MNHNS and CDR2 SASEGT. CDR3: CASSEYGQITNEKLFF. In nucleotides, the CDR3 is TGTGCCAGCAGTGAATACGGACAGATTACTAATGAAAAACTGTTTTTT.

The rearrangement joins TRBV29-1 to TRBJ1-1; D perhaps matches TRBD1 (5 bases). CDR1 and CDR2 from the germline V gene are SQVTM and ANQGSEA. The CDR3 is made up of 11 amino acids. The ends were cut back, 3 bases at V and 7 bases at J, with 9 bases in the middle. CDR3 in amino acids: CSVETVGEAFF. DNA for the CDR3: TGCAGCGTTGAGACAGTGGGTGAAGCTTTCTTT.

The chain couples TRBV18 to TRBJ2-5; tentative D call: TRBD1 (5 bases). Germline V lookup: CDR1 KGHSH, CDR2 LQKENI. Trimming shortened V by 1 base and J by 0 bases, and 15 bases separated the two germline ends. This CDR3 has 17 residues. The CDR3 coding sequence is TGTGCCAGCTCACCACAAAGGGGCCGAAAGTACCAAGAGACCCAGTACTTC. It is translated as CASSPQRGRKYQETQYF.

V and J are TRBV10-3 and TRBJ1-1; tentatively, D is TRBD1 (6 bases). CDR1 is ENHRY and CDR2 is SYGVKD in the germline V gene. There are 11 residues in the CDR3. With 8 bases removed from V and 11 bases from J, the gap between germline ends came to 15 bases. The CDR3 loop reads CAIRVGGEAFF. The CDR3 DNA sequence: TGTGCCATCCGGGTAGGGGGGGAGGCTTTCTTT.

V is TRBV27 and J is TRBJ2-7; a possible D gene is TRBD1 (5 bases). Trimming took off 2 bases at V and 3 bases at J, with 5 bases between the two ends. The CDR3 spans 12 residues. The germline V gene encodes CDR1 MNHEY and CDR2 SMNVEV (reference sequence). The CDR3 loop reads CASSLDSYEQYF. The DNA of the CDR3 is TGTGCCAGCAGTTTAGACAGCTACGAGCAGTACTTC.

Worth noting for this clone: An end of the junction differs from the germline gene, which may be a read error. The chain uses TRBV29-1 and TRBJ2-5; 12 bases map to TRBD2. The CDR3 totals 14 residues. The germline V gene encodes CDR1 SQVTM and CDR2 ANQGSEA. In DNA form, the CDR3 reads TGCAGCGTTGTTTCACGGCTAGCGGGGGGGCCTTGGCACTTC. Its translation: CSVVSRLAGGPWHF.

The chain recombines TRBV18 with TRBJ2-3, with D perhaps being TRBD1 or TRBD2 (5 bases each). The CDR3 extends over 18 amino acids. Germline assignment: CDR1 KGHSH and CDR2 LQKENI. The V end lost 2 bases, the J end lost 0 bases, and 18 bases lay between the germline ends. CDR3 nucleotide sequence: TGTGCCAGCTCACCAAGTTCTTTATGGGACGGGAGCACAGATACGCAGTATTTT. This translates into CASSPSSLWDGSTDTQYF.

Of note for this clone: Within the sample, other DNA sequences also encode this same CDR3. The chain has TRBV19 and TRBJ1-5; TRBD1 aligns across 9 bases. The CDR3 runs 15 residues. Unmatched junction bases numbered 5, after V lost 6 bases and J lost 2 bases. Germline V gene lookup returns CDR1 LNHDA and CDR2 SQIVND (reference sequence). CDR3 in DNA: TGTGCCAGTAGCCTACAGGGGGCGGGCAATCAGCCCCAGCATTTT. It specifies CASSLQGAGNQPQHF.

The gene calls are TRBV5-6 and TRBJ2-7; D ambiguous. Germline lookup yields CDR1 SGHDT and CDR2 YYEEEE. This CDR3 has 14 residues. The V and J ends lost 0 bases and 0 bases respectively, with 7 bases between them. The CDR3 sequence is CASSLDHSSYEQYF. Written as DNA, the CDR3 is TGTGCCAGCAGCTTGGATCATAGCTCCTACGAGCAGTACTTC.

The CDR3 here is CAIRNLSSYEQYF. The CDR3, as DNA: TGTGCCATCAGGAACCTGTCCTCCTACGAGCAGTACTTC. This chain connects TRBV10-3 to TRBJ2-7, with D unclear. This CDR3 is 13 amino acids long. V was cut by 6 bases and J by 0 bases, with 9 bases left in between. Germline-derived CDR1 and CDR2 are ENHRY and SYGVKD.

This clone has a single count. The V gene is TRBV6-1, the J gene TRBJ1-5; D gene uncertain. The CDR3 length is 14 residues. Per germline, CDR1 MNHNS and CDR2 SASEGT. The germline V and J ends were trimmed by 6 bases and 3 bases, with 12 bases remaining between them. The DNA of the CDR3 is TGTGCCAGCAGGCCCCCGGGTCTCAATCAGCCCCAGCATTTT. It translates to CASRPPGLNQPQHF.

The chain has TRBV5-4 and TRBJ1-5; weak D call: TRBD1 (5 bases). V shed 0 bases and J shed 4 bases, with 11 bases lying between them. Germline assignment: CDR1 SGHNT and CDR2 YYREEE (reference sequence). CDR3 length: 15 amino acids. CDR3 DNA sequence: TGTGCCAGCAGCTTGGGAAAGGGGTTAAATCAGCCCCAGCATTTT. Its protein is CASSLGKGLNQPQHF.

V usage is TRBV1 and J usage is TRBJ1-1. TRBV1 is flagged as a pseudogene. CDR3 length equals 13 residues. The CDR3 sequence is CTSSPGVNTEAFF. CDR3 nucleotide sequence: TGCACCAGCAGCCCGGGGGTCAACACTGAAGCTTTCTTT.

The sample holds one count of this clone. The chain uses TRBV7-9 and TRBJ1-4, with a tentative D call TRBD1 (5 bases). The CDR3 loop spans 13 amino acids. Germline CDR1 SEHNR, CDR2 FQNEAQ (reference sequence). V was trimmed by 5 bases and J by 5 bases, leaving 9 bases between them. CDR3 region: CASSRGGNEKLFF. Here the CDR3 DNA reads TGTGCCAGCAGCCGTGGGGGGAATGAAAAACTGTTTTTT.

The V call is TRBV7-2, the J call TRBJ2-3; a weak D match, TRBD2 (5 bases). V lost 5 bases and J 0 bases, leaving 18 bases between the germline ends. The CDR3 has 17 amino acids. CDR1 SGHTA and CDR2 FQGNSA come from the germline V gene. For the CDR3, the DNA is TGTGCCAGCAGCCCCTATGGGTGGGAGTCGAGCACAGATACGCAGTATTTT. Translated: CASSPYGWESSTDTQYF. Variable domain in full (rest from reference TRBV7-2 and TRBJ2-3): GAGVSQSPSNKVTEKGKDVELRCDPISGHTALYWYRQSLGQGLEFLIYFQGNSAPDKSGLPSDRFSAERTGGSVSTLTIQRTQQEDSAVYLCASSPYGWESSTDTQYFGPGTRLTVL.

The CDR3 is CASSGSGGGTQYF. The DNA for the CDR3 is TGTGCCAGCAGCGGATCAGGGGGAGGTACGCAGTATTTT. V and J are TRBV7-9 and TRBJ2-3, with D perhaps matching TRBD1 (7 bases). V was trimmed by 5 bases and J by 8 bases, leaving 14 bases between them. In germline, CDR1 is SEHNR, CDR2 FQNEAQ (reference sequence). The CDR3 runs to 13 residues. Based on the CDR3 plus reference TRBV7-9 and TRBJ2-3, the full variable domain is DTGVSQNPRHKITKRGQNVTFRCDPISEHNRLYWYRQTLGQGPEFLTYFQNEAQLEKSRLLSDRFSAERPKGSFSTLEIQRTEQGDSAMYLCASSGSGGGTQYFGPGTRLTVL.